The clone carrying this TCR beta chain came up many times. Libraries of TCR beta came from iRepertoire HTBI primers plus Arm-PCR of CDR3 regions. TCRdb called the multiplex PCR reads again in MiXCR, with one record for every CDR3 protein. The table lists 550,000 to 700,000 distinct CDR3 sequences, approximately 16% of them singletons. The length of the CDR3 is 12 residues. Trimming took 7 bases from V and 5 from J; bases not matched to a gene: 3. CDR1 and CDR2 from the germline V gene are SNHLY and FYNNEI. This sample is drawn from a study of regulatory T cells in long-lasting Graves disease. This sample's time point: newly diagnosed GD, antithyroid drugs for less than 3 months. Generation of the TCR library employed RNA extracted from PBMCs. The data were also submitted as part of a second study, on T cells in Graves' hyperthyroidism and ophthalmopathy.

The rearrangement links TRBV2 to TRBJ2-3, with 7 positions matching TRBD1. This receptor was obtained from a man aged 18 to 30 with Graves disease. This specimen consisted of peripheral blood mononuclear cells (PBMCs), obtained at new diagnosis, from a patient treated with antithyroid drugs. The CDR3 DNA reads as TGTGCCAGCAACACAGGGGAAGATACGCAGTATTTT. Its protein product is CASNTGEDTQYF.